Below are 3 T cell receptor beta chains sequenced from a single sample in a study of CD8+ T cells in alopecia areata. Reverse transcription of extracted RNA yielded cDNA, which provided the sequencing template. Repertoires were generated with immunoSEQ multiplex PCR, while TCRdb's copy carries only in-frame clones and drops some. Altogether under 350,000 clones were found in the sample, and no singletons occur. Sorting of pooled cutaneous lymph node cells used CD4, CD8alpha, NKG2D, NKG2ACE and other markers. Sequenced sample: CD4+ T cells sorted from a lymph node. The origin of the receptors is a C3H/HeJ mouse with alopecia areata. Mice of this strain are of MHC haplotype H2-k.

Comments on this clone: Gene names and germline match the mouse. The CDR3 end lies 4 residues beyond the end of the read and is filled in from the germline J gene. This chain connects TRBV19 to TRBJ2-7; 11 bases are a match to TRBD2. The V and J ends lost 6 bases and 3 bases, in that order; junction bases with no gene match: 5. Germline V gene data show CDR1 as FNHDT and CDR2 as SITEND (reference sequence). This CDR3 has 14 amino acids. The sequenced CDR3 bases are TGTGCCAGCACCCCGGGACTGGGGGTCTAT. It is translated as CASTPGLGVY. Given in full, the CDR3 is CASTPGLGVYEQYF.

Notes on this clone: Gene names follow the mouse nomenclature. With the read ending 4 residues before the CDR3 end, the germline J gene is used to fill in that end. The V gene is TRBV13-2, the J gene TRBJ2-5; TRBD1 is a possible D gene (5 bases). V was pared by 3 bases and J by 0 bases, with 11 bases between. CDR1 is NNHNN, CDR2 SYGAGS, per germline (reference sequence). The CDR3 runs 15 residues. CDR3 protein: CASGGGHINQDTQYF. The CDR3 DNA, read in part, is TGTGCCAGCGGTGGAGGACACATTAACCAAGAC.

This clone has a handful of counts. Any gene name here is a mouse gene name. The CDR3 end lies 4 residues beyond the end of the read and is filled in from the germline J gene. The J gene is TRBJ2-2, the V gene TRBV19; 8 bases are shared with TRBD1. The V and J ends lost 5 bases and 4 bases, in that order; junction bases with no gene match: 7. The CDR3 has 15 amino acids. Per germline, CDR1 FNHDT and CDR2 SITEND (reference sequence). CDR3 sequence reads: CASRPDREGTGQLYF. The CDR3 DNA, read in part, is TGTGCCAGCAGACCGGACAGGGAGGGCACCGGG.